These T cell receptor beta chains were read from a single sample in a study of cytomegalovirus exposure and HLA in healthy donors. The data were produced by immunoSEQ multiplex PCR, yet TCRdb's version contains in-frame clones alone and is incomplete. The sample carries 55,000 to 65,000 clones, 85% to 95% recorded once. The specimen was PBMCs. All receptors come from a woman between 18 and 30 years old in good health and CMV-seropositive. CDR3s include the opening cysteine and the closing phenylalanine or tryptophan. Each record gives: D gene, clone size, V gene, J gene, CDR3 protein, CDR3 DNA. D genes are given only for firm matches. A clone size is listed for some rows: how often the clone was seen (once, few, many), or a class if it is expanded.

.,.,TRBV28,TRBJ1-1,CASTPAGTEAFF,TGTGCCAGCACCCCTGCGGGCACTGAAGCTTTCTTT
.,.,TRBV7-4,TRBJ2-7,CASSLDRSGHYEQYF,TGTGCCAGCAGCTTAGATAGATCAGGACACTACGAGCAGTACTTC
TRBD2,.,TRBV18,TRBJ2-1,CASSPRGLAGNEQFF,TGTGCCAGCTCACCACGGGGACTAGCGGGGAATGAGCAGTTCTTC
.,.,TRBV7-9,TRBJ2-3,CASSLVEYTQYF,TGTGCCAGCAGCTTAGTTGAGTATACGCAGTATTTT
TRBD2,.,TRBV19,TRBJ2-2,CASSTLAGVVTGELFF,TGTGCCAGTAGTACACTAGCGGGAGTCGTCACCGGGGAGCTGTTTTTT
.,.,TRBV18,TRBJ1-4,CASSPQEANEKLFF,TGTGCCAGCTCACCTCAGGAAGCTAATGAAAAACTGTTTTTT
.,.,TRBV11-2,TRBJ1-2,CASSTGNYGYTF,TGTGCCAGCAGTACAGGGAACTATGGCTACACCTTC
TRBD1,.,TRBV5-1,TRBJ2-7,CATAEETGPYEQYF,TGCGCCACCGCGGAGGAGACAGGGCCCTACGAGCAGTACTTC
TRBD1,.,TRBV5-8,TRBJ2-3,CASSLEGAVGGTDTQYF,TGTGCCAGCAGCTTGGAGGGGGCCGTCGGGGGCACAGATACGCAGTATTTT
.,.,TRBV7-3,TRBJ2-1,CASSLSDNEQFF,TGTGCCAGCAGCTTATCAGACAATGAGCAGTTCTTC
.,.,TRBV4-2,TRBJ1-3,CASSLDTVSGNTIYF,TGTGCCAGCAGCCTGGATACAGTCTCTGGAAACACCATATATTTT
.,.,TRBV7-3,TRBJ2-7,CASSPTSSGEQYF,TGTGCCAGCAGCCCCACTAGCTCCGGAGAGCAGTACTTC
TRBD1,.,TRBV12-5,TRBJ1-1,CASGRGGFEAFF,TGTGCTAGTGGGCGAGGGGGCTTTGAAGCTTTCTTT
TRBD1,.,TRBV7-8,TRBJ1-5,CASSLVAGGHHAQHF,TGTGCCAGCAGCTTAGTGGCAGGGGGCCATCATGCCCAGCATTTT
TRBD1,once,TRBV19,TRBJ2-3,CASRRGDTQYF,TGTGCCAGTCGCAGGGGGGATACGCAGTATTTT
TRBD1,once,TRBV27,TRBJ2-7,CASSYRDRTYEQYF,TGTGCCAGCAGCTACCGGGACAGAACCTACGAGCAGTACTTC
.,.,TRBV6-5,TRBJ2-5,CASSYSQGRETQYF,TGTGCCAGCAGTTACTCCCAGGGTCGGGAGACCCAGTACTTC
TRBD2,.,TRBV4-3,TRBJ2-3,CASSQDWEGGTDTQYF,TGCGCCAGCAGCCAAGATTGGGAGGGAGGCACAGATACGCAGTATTTT
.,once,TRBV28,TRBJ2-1,CASSFEVEPSYNEQFF,TGTGCCAGCAGTTTCGAGGTCGAACCGTCCTACAATGAGCAGTTCTTC
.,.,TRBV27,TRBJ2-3,CASSHIDGLSLDTQYF,TGTGCCAGCAGCCACATAGACGGACTCTCTCTAGATACGCAGTATTTT
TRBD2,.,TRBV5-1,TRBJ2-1,CASSPRASGGYNEQFF,TGCGCCAGCAGTCCCAGAGCTAGCGGGGGCTACAATGAGCAGTTCTTC
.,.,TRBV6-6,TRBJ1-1,CASSYPGTYTEAFF,TGTGCCAGCAGTTACCCAGGGACTTACACTGAAGCTTTCTTT
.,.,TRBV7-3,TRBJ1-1,CASSPYQLDMNTEAFF,TGTGCCAGCAGCCCATACCAACTAGACATGAACACTGAAGCTTTCTTT
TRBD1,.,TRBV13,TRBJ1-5,CASSLGGQGVNQPQHF,TGTGCCAGCAGCTTAGGGGGACAGGGCGTCAATCAGCCCCAGCATTTT
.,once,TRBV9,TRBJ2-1,CASSASGEQFF,TGTGCCAGCAGCGCCTCCGGTGAGCAGTTCTTC
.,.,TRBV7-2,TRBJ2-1,CASSPSGIEQFF,TGTGCCAGCAGTCCTTCAGGGATAGAGCAGTTCTTC
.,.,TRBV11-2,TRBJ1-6,CASTISAESPLHF,TGTGCCAGCACCATTAGTGCGGAATCACCCCTCCACTTT
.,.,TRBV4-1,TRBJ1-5,CASSHISGGDQPQHF,TGCGCCAGCAGCCATATCTCGGGGGGCGACCAGCCCCAGCATTTT
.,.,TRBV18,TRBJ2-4,CASSPPNPGENIQYF,TGTGCCAGCTCACCACCGAACCCGGGGGAAAACATTCAGTACTTC
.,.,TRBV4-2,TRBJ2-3,CASSQDLVGHSTDTQYF,TGTGCCAGCAGCCAAGATCTAGTAGGACATAGCACAGATACGCAGTATTTT
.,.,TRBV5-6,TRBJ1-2,CASSSRGLRAGYTF,TGTGCCAGCAGCTCGCGAGGGCTTCGGGCGGGCTACACCTTC
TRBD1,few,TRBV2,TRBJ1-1,CASNGQGRSEAFF,TGTGCCAGTAACGGACAGGGGAGATCTGAAGCTTTCTTT